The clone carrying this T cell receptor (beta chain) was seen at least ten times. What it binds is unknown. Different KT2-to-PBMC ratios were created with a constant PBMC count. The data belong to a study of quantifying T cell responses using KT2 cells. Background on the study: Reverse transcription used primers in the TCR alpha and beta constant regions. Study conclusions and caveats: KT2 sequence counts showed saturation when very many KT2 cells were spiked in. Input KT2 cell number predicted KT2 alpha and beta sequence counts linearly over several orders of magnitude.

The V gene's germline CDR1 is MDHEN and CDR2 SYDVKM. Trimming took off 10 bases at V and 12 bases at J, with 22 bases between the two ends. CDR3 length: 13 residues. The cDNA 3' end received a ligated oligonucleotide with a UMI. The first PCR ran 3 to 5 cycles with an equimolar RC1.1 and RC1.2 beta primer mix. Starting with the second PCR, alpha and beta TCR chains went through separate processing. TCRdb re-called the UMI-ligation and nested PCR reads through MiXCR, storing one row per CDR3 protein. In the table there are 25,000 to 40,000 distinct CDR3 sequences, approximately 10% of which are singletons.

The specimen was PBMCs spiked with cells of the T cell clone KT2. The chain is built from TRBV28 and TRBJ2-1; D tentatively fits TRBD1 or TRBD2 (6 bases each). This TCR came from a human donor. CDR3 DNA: TGTGCCACCCGGTGGGGGCCTGGACTAAGGCAGTTCTTC. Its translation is CATRWGPGLRQFF.